Listed here are 23 T cell receptor beta chains from one sample, sequenced in a study of shared clonotypes between healthy human individuals. Produced via immunoSEQ multiplex PCR; TCRdb's table is partial and in-frame only. The sample lists about 2.4 million clones, more than 80% occurring once. Sequencing was carried out using naive CD4+ T cells sorted from blood. Regarding subset: CD45RA+ positively selected. Receptor source: a man aged 18 to 35 in good health.

V is TRBV5-1 and J is TRBJ1-4; 7 nucleotides agree with TRBD1. The length of the CDR3 is 15 residues. The germline CDR1 and CDR2 sequences are SGHRS and YFSETQ. After removal of 5 bases from V and 2 bases from J, the junction contained 6 bases not matched to a gene. CDR3 amino acids: CASRLTGQTNEKLFF. CDR3 nucleotides: TGCGCCAGCAGGTTGACAGGGCAGACTAATGAAAAACTGTTTTTT.

This clone has just one count. CDR3 protein: CAISDRPTGPSTDTQYF. The CDR3 nucleotides are TGTGCCATCAGTGATCGCCCTACAGGGCCGAGCACAGATACGCAGTATTTT. The V gene is TRBV10-3, the J gene TRBJ2-3; the D gene is possibly TRBD1 (6 bases). This CDR3 spans 17 amino acids. Germline lookup yields CDR1 ENHRY and CDR2 SYGVKD. Trimming removed 3 bases from V and 0 bases from J, with 16 bases in between.

This clone was counted a few times. The chain has TRBV30 and TRBJ1-4, with D unclear. Deletions cut 0 bases from V and 8 bases from J, with 7 bases between. Germline V CDR1 and CDR2: GTSNPN, SVGIG (reference sequence). The CDR3 extends over 12 amino acids. CDR3 nucleotides: TGTGCCTGGAGTGTGTCTGGAGAAAAACTGTTTTTT. Protein sequence: CAWSVSGEKLFF.

V and J are TRBV18 and TRBJ2-4; 8 positions agree with TRBD1. V dropped 0 bases and J dropped 0; count of bases not matched to a gene: 1. The CDR3 sequence is 16 residues long. Germline CDR1 KGHSH, CDR2 LQKENI. CDR3 sequence reads: CASSPPTGVAKNIQYF. The CDR3 nucleotides are TGTGCCAGCTCACCACCGACAGGGGTAGCCAAAAACATTCAGTACTTC.

V is TRBV7-2 and J is TRBJ2-1; D gene uncertain. There are 13 residues in the CDR3. CDR1 SGHTA and CDR2 FQGNSA come from the germline V gene. The germline V and J ends were trimmed by 5 bases and 8 bases, with 13 bases remaining between them. CDR3: CASSLPSYHEQFF. The CDR3 DNA reads as TGTGCCAGCAGCCTGCCTTCTTACCATGAGCAGTTCTTC.

A word on this clone: Other nucleotide sequences in the sample specify the same CDR3. The chain combines TRBV2 with TRBJ2-5; D uncertain. The CDR3 has 13 residues. Trimming removed 4 bases at V and 1 base at J, with 7 bases between. Per germline, CDR1 SNHLY and CDR2 FYNNEI. This CDR3 reads CASSGGAQETQYF. In nucleotides, the CDR3 is TGTGCCAGCAGTGGGGGTGCCCAAGAGACCCAGTACTTC.

This rearrangement joins TRBV15 to TRBJ2-7; TRBD1 aligns across 9 bases. CDR1 LNHNV and CDR2 YYDKDF come from the germline V gene (reference sequence). There are 16 residues in the CDR3. The V and J ends lost 2 bases and 5 bases, in that order; junction bases with no gene match: 10. The CDR3 sequence: CATSRKAGTGFDEQYF. The CDR3 DNA reads TGTGCCACCAGCAGAAAGGCCGGGACAGGGTTTGACGAGCAGTACTTC.

The chain carries TRBV28 and TRBJ1-2, with TRBD1 as a possible D gene (5 bases). Trimming removed 2 bases at V and 4 bases at J, with 14 bases between. The CDR3 is 15 residues long. Germline CDR1 reads MDHEN; CDR2 reads SYDVKM. The CDR3 loop reads CASSLGDTGFYGYTF. The CDR3 DNA reads TGTGCCAGCAGTTTAGGCGATACAGGTTTCTATGGCTACACCTTC.

On this clone: The same CDR3 is also encoded by other DNA sequences in this sample. The genes are TRBV27 and TRBJ2-7, with a tentative D call TRBD1 (5 bases). This CDR3 contains 13 residues. Germline CDR1 reads MNHEY; CDR2 reads SMNVEV (reference sequence). Trimming cost V 2 bases and J 1 base, with 6 bases left between them. CDR3 amino acids: CASSLAGSYEQYF. The DNA of the CDR3 is TGTGCCAGCAGTTTAGCAGGGTCCTACGAGCAGTACTTC.

This chain uses TRBV4-1 with TRBJ2-7; no definite D call. Germline loops: CDR1 MGHRA, CDR2 YSYEKL. This CDR3 region has 15 residues. V was clipped by 1 base and J by 3 bases, with 13 bases between them. Here the CDR3 reads CASSQVLFGDYEQYF. CDR3 bases: TGCGCCAGCAGCCAAGTCTTGTTCGGTGACTACGAGCAGTACTTC.

This chain connects TRBV27 to TRBJ1-4; 8 nucleotides align to TRBD1. The CDR3 has 16 residues. Germline CDR1 reads MNHEY; CDR2 reads SMNVEV (reference sequence). Germline trimming cut 3 bases from V and 2 bases from J; bases unmatched to any gene: 5. CDR3 in amino acids: CASSLTGARTNEKLFF. The CDR3, as DNA: TGTGCCAGCAGTTTGACAGGGGCAAGGACTAATGAAAAACTGTTTTTT.

V gene TRBV5-3 combines with J gene TRBJ1-2, with D possibly TRBD1 on 6 matching bases. TRBV5-3 is an open reading frame, and its role is uncertain. CDR3 length: 16 amino acids. Trimming removed 1 base at V and 3 bases at J, with 16 bases between. The CDR3 region has the DNA TGTGCCAGAAGCTTGAGGCCCGGCCAGGGGCACTATGGCTACACCTTC. It is translated as CARSLRPGQGHYGYTF.

The rearrangement links TRBV23-1 to TRBJ1-1; D perhaps matches TRBD1 (6 bases). TRBV23-1 is an ORF for which the function is uncertain. This CDR3 has 15 amino acids. V lost 2 bases, J lost 3 bases, and 13 bases lay in between. CDR3 residues: CASSQTAGEDTEAFF. DNA of the CDR3: TGCGCCAGCAGTCAAACCGCAGGGGAGGACACTGAAGCTTTCTTT.

This clone came up once. The chain has TRBV2 and TRBJ1-1; no clear D gene. The CDR3 runs 16 residues. V gave up 3 bases and J gave up 3 bases, with 17 bases separating them. Germline V lookup: CDR1 SNHLY, CDR2 FYNNEI. The CDR3 nucleotides are TGTGCCAGCAGTGAGATGTACGGGGAACTCGACACTGAAGCTTTCTTT. It specifies CASSEMYGELDTEAFF.

The CDR3 spells CASSSRDRGTQPQHF. CDR3 bases: TGTGCCAGCAGCTCCCGGGACAGGGGGACTCAGCCCCAGCATTTT. This chain links TRBV5-6 with TRBJ1-5; 11 positions agree with TRBD1. Germline CDR1 reads SGHDT; CDR2 reads YYEEEE. Losses at the gene ends were 3 bases for V and 6 bases for J; bases not matched to a gene: 5. The CDR3 loop spans 15 amino acids.

About this clone itself: This sample also contains other DNA sequences that code for the same CDR3. The chain couples TRBV6-1 to TRBJ1-2; D unresolved. The germline CDR1 and CDR2 sequences are MNHNS and SASEGT. V lost 2 bases to trimming and J lost 2 bases, with 3 bases between them. This CDR3 is built from 12 residues. The CDR3 region has the DNA TGTGCCAGCAGTGAACTCAACTATGGCTACACCTTC. The encoded protein is CASSELNYGYTF.

The gene calls are TRBV5-1 and TRBJ2-5; the D gene is possibly TRBD1 (6 bases). The CDR3 covers 15 residues. Per the germline V gene, CDR1 is SGHRS and CDR2 is YFSETQ. The V end was cut by 0 bases, the J end by 5 bases, with 14 bases between. Here the CDR3 DNA reads TGCGCCAGCAGCTTGGCCCAAGGGGGTAGGGAGACCCAGTACTTC. This codes for CASSLAQGGRETQYF.

V usage is TRBV20-1 and J usage is TRBJ2-3; D unresolved. V dropped 7 bases and J dropped 1 base, with 6 bases sitting between them. This CDR3 has 11 residues. Per the germline V gene, CDR1 is DFQATT and CDR2 is SNEGSKA (reference sequence). The CDR3 DNA reads TGCAGTGAAAGGGGCACAGATACGCAGTATTTT. This encodes CSERGTDTQYF.

The CDR3 DNA reads as TGTGCCAGCAGCCGCGACGGCAACCTCTATGGCTACACCTTC. It specifies CASSRDGNLYGYTF. This sequence joins TRBV27 and TRBJ1-2; D gene ambiguous. The CDR3 has 14 amino acids. Germline V lookup: CDR1 MNHEY, CDR2 SMNVEV (reference sequence). V shed 6 bases and J shed 4 bases, with 15 bases lying between them.

The chain couples TRBV7-9 to TRBJ2-3, with 11 bases fitting TRBD2. The CDR3 contains 16 residues. V shed 5 bases, J shed 0 bases, and the junction held 4 bases outside the gene matches. The V gene's germline CDR1 is SEHNR and CDR2 FQNEAQ (reference sequence). CDR3 in DNA: TGTGCCAGCAGCCCGGGACTAGCGGTTAGCACAGATACGCAGTATTTT. It translates to CASSPGLAVSTDTQYF.

The genes are TRBV5-4 and TRBJ1-2; TRBD1 agrees at 7 bases. The V and J ends lost 4 bases and 2 bases, in that order; junction bases with no gene match: 5. The CDR3 is 14 residues long. Germline V gene sequence: CDR1 SGHNT, CDR2 YYREEE (reference sequence). CDR3 loop: CASSLQGTNYGYTF. For the CDR3, the DNA is TGTGCCAGCAGCCTACAGGGGACCAACTATGGCTACACCTTC. Full variable domain (missing parts from reference TRBV5-4 and TRBJ1-2): ETGVTQSPTHLIKTRGQQVTLRCSSQSGHNTVSWYQQALGQGPQFIFQYYREEENGRGNFPPRFSGLQFPNYSSELNVNALELDDSALYLCASSLQGTNYGYTFGSGTRLTVV.

This clone was detected once. The chain couples TRBV7-9 to TRBJ2-5, with 8 bases fitting TRBD2. Losses at the gene ends were 5 bases for V and 2 bases for J; bases not matched to a gene: 7. The CDR3 has 15 amino acids. From germline, CDR1 is SEHNR and CDR2 FQNEAQ (reference sequence). The CDR3 protein is CASSGSLAGQETQYF. DNA for the CDR3: TGTGCCAGCAGCGGCTCGTTAGCGGGGCAAGAGACCCAGTACTTC.

J is TRBJ2-3 and V is TRBV15; D not resolved. V dropped 3 bases and J dropped 5 bases, with 9 bases sitting between them. The CDR3 covers 13 residues. Germline V gives CDR1 LNHNV, CDR2 YYDKDF (reference sequence). CDR3 loop: CATSRKVIDTQYF. CDR3 sequence (DNA): TGTGCCACCAGCAGGAAGGTGATAGATACGCAGTATTTT.